This record covers a single TCR beta chain. Method: immunoSEQ multiplex PCR; TCRdb's copy keeps in-frame clones and lacks some. The top ten clones hold 0.55% to 0.65% of a sample with some 48,000 clones, roughly 91% of them seen once. This sample was included in a study of T cell changes during pregnancy in multiple sclerosis. Trimming left V 4 bases short and J 4 bases short, with 10 bases between. Per germline, CDR1 SGDLS and CDR2 YYNGEE. The CDR3 extends over 13 amino acids. Specimen: CD4+ T cells from peripheral blood mononuclear cells, collected after pregnancy. The chain carries TRBV9 and TRBJ2-3; D possibly corresponds to TRBD2 (6 bases). The clonotype was recovered from a female donor in good health, enrolled as a control in a pregnancy study. CDR3 amino acids: CASSRDLSDTQYF. CDR3 coding DNA: TGTGCCAGCAGCCGGGACTTATCAGATACGCAGTATTTT.